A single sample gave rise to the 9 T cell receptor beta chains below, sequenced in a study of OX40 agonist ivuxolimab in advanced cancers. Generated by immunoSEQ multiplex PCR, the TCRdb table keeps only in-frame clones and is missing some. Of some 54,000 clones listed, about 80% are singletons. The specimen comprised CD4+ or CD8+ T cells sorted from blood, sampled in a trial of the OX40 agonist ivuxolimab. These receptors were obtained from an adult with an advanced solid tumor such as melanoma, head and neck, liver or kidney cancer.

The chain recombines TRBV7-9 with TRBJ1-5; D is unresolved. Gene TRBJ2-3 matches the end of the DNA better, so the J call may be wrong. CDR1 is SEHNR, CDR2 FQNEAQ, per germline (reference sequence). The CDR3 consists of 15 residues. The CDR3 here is CASSLGASQNQPQYF. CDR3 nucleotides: TGTGCCAGCAGCTTAGGGGCCAGCCAGAATCAGCCCCAGTATTTT.

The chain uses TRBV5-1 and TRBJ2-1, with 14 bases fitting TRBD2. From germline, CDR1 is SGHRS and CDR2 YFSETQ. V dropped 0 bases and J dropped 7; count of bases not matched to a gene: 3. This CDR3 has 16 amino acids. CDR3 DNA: TGCGCCAGCAGCTTGGGGGGACTAGCGGGAGCTAATGAGCAGTTCTTC. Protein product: CASSLGGLAGANEQFF.

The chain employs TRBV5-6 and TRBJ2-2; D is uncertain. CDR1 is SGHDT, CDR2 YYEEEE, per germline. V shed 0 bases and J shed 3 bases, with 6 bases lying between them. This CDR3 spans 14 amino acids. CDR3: CASSLVWDTGELFF. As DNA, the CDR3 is TGTGCCAGCAGCTTGGTTTGGGACACCGGGGAGCTGTTTTTT. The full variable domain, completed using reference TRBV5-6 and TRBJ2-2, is DAGVTQSPTHLIKTRGQQVTLRCSPKSGHDTVSWYQQALGQGPQFIFQYYEEEERQRGNFPDRFSGHQFPNYSSELNVNALLLGDSALYLCASSLVWDTGELFFGEGSRLTVL.

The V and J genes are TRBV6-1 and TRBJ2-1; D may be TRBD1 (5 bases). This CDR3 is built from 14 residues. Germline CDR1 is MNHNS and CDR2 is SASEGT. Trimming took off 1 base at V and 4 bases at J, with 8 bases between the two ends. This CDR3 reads CASSEGDRYNEQFF. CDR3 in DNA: TGTGCCAGCAGTGAAGGCGACAGATACAATGAGCAGTTCTTC.

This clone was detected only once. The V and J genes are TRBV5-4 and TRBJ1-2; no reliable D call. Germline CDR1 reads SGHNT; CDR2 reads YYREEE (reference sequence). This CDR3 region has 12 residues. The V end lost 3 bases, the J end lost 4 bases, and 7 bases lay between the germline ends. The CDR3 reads CASSSGFYGYTF. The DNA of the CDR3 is TGTGCCAGCAGCTCGGGGTTCTATGGCTACACCTTC.

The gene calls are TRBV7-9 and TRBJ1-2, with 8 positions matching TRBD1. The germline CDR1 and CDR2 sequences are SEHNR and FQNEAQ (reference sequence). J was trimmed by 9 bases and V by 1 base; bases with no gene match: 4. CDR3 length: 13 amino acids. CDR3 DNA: TGTGCCAGCAGCTTAGGACAGGGGATGAGCTACACCTTC. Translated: CASSLGQGMSYTF.

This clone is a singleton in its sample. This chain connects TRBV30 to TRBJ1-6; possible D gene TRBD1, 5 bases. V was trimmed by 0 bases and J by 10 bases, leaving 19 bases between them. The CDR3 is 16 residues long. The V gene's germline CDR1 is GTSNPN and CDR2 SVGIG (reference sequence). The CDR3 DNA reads TGTGCCTGGAGTGTACAAGGCGGGGGACTTGGATCACCCCTCCACTTT. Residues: CAWSVQGGGLGSPLHF.

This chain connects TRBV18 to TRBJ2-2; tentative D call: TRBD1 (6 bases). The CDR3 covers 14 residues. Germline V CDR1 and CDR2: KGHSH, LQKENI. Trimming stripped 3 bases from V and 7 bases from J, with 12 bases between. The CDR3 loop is CASSPGQGIGELFF. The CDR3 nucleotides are TGTGCCAGCTCACCGGGCCAGGGGATCGGGGAGCTGTTTTTT.

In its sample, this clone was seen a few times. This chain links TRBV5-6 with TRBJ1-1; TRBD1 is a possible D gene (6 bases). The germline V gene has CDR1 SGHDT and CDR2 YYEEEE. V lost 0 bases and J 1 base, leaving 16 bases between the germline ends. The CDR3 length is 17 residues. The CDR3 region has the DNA TGTGCCAGCAGCTTGGAGGCAGGGGCGAATACGAACACTGAAGCTTTCTTT. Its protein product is CASSLEAGANTNTEAFF. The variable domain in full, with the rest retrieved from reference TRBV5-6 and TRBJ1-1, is DAGVTQSPTHLIKTRGQQVTLRCSPKSGHDTVSWYQQALGQGPQFIFQYYEEEERQRGNFPDRFSGHQFPNYSSELNVNALLLGDSALYLCASSLEAGANTNTEAFFGQGTRLTVV.